This entry is about one T cell receptor beta chain. This entry comes from a study of CD8 T cells in ankylosing spondylitis. As the method for making TCR beta libraries, quantitative 5'-RACE with molecular barcodes was used. TCRdb used MiXCR to reprocess the 5' RACE reads, holding one entry per CDR3 protein. The sample holds about 340,000 distinct CDR3 sequences; approximately 14% are singletons and the top ten take 1.1%. There are 16 residues in the CDR3. Germline V CDR1 and CDR2: KGHDR, SFDVKD. V shed 4 bases and J 6 bases; nucleotides not matched to a gene: 7. The material sequenced was blood, either unsorted or a sorted T cell fraction (not recorded which). The gene calls are TRBV24-1 and TRBJ2-2; 10 bases are shared with TRBD1. The receptor was derived from a male donor with ankylosing spondylitis or in good health (not recorded which). For the CDR3, the DNA is TGTGCCACCAGTGACCCCGGGACAGGGGCGGCCGGGGAGCTGTTTTTT. Its protein is CATSDPGTGAAGELFF.